The 10 T cell receptor beta chains in this list originate from one sample, sequenced in a study of T-cell reconstitution after alpha-beta-depleted transplantation in children. Preparation of the TCRbeta library involved a method that used unique molecular identifiers. TCRdb reanalysed the PCR reads using MiXCR and keeps one entry per CDR3 protein. Of roughly 570,000 distinct CDR3 sequences listed, roughly a quarter were seen once; the top ten hold 30% to 45%. This sample comprised PBMCs, obtained before TCRalphabeta/CD19-depleted stem cell transplant. Receptor source: a boy under three years old with Wiskott-Aldrich syndrome, due to receive a stem cell transplant.

This clonotype has just a few counts. This chain links TRBV20-1 with TRBJ1-6; tentatively, D is TRBD1 (5 bases). CDR1 and CDR2 (germline): DFQATT, SNEGSKA (reference sequence). The V and J ends lost 5 bases and 8 bases respectively, with 16 bases between them. This CDR3 has 14 residues. CDR3 nucleotide sequence: TGCAGTGCTTTGCCGGGAGCGGGGGATTCACCCCTCCACTTT. Its translation: CSALPGAGDSPLHF.

This clonotype was seen only a few times. J is TRBJ2-5 and V is TRBV20-1; D remains unclear. V lost 4 bases and J lost 3, with 3 bases in between. CDR3 size: 10 residues. Germline V gene lookup returns CDR1 DFQATT and CDR2 SNEGSKA (reference sequence). CDR3 in DNA: TGCAGTGCTAAGAAAGAGACCCAGTACTTC. It codes for CSAKKETQYF.

The chain uses TRBV20-1 and TRBJ2-7; TRBD2 is a possible D gene (5 bases). V was cut by 6 bases and J by 3 bases, with 15 bases left in between. Per germline, CDR1 DFQATT and CDR2 SNEGSKA (reference sequence). The CDR3 consists of 13 residues. Here the CDR3 DNA reads TGCAGTGCCCCGAGGGATCATAACTACGAGCAGTACTTC. The encoded protein is CSAPRDHNYEQYF.

This clonotype was picked up a small number of times. V and J are TRBV4-2 and TRBJ2-3; 10 positions match TRBD2. The V gene end was trimmed by 1 base and the J gene end by 3 bases; junction bases not matched to a gene: 4. Germline V CDR1 and CDR2: LGHNA, YNFKEQ. CDR3 length equals 16 residues. The CDR3 DNA is TGTGCCAGCAGCCAAGCCCCTAGCGGGAGTACAGATACGCAGTATTTT. Translated: CASSQAPSGSTDTQYF.

This chain links TRBV4-2 with TRBJ2-7; TRBD2 might be the D (6 bases). Germline CDR1 LGHNA, CDR2 YNFKEQ. CDR3 size: 15 residues. Trimming took off 0 bases at V and 5 bases at J, with 14 bases between the two ends. In nucleotides, the CDR3 is TGTGCCAGCAGCCAAGATCGGGGGATGTCCCACGAGCAGTACTTC. The encoded protein is CASSQDRGMSHEQYF.

V gene TRBV12-3 or TRBV12-4 combines with J gene TRBJ2-3; weak D call: TRBD1 (5 bases). V gave up 0 bases and J gave up 2 bases, with 9 bases separating them. The CDR3 extends over 15 amino acids. The chain's CDR3 is CASSLAGRDTDTQYF. The CDR3 nucleotides read TGTGCCAGCAGTTTAGCGGGGCGAGACACAGATACGCAGTATTTT.

V gene TRBV11-2 combines with J gene TRBJ2-1; 13 bases line up with TRBD2. The CDR3 has 18 amino acids. V lost 0 bases, J lost 6 bases, and 8 bases stayed unmatched. From germline, CDR1 is SGHAT and CDR2 FQNNGV. Written as DNA, the CDR3 is TGTGCCAGCAGCTTAGAACTAGCGGGAGGGCCGTCATTCAATGAGCAGTTCTTC. Translating gives CASSLELAGGPSFNEQFF. Complete variable domain (other parts from reference TRBV11-2 and TRBJ2-1): EAGVAQSPRYKIIEKRQSVAFWCNPISGHATLYWYQQILGQGPKLLIQFQNNGVVDDSQLPKDRFSAERLKGVDSTLKIQPAKLEDSAVYLCASSLELAGGPSFNEQFFGPGTRLTVL.

This clonotype was found once. This chain joins TRBV5-1 and TRBJ2-1; TRBD2 matches 10 bases. V trimming: 2 bases; J trimming: 7 bases; junction bases outside the gene matches: 6. Germline V gives CDR1 SGHRS, CDR2 YFSETQ. This CDR3 contains 15 residues. Written as DNA, the CDR3 is TGCGCCAGCAGCTTTACGGGACTAGCGTGGAATGAGCAGTTCTTC. This codes for CASSFTGLAWNEQFF.

The V and J genes are TRBV20-1 and TRBJ2-2; maybe TRBD2 (5 bases). V lost 4 bases, J lost 0 bases, and 9 bases lay in between. Germline assignment: CDR1 DFQATT and CDR2 SNEGSKA (reference sequence). The CDR3 consists of 14 residues. This chain's CDR3 is CSAKTGTNTGELFF. The CDR3 bases are TGCAGTGCTAAGACGGGAACGAACACCGGGGAGCTGTTTTTT.

This sequence joins TRBV28 and TRBJ1-5; D is ambiguous. The CDR3 runs to 12 residues. Germline CDR1 reads MDHEN; CDR2 reads SYDVKM. The V end lost 8 bases, the J end lost 9 bases, and 14 bases lay between the germline ends. Here the CDR3 DNA reads TGTGCCAGCCGGACGGTTATGGGGCCCCAGCATTTT. The encoded protein is CASRTVMGPQHF.